Given below is one T cell receptor beta chain in context. The CDR3 covers 17 residues. J was trimmed by 5 bases and V by 5 bases; bases with no gene match: 12. Germline-derived CDR1 and CDR2 are LNHDA and SQIVND (reference sequence). Per the original data handling: Amplified reference gene primers provided the basis for estimating nucleated cell counts. Assay used: immunoSEQ multiplex PCR; TCRdb lists only in-frame clones, some missing. V, J and clone size derive from that table, while D and trimming were established from the DNA sequence. In the table there are about 180,000 clones, roughly 87% of which are singletons. The data belong to a study of blood T cell repertoires in COVID-19.

This chain connects TRBV19 to TRBJ1-2, with 12 bases identical to TRBD1. This TCR derives from a woman in her seventies with COVID-19, enrolled during active disease. Sequencing input: peripheral blood. The CDR3 loop reads CASSDSGTGGLVYGYTF. In DNA, the CDR3 is TGTGCCAGTAGTGACTCCGGGACAGGGGGCTTGGTTTATGGCTACACCTTC.